The 20 T cell receptor beta chains below all came from one sample that was sequenced in a study of OX40 agonist ivuxolimab in advanced cancers. TCRdb keeps only in-frame clones here, not all; method: immunoSEQ multiplex PCR. Of under 80,000 clones in the sample, about nine tenths are singletons; the top ten hold under 0.9%. Sample: CD4+ or CD8+ T cells sorted from blood, taken in a trial of the OX40 agonist ivuxolimab. These receptors were collected from an adult with an advanced solid tumor such as melanoma, head and neck, liver or kidney cancer.

The chain employs TRBV18 and TRBJ1-4; D is ambiguous. The V end was cut by 1 base, the J end by 8 bases, with 14 bases between. The CDR3 runs to 15 residues. The germline gives CDR1 KGHSH, CDR2 LQKENI. CDR3 bases: TGTGCCAGCTCACCACTCCCGGGGTCGGAAGAAAAACTGTTTTTT. Protein: CASSPLPGSEEKLFF.

The genes are TRBV6-5 and TRBJ2-7; 8 bases line up with TRBD1. The ends lost 5 bases at V and 6 bases at J; junction bases unmatched: 9. Germline CDR1 is MNHEY and CDR2 is SVGAGI. The CDR3 is made up of 14 amino acids. CDR3 sequence (DNA): TGTGCCAGCAGTACCCGGGACAGGTCTTTCGAGCAGTACTTC. It encodes CASSTRDRSFEQYF.

The rearrangement links TRBV19 to TRBJ2-7; a possible D gene is TRBD1 (5 bases). CDR1 is LNHDA, CDR2 SQIVND, per germline (reference sequence). V was trimmed by 8 bases and J by 2 bases, leaving 13 bases between them. The CDR3 is made up of 13 amino acids. CDR3 in DNA: TGTGCCAGTGCAAACAGGAACACCTACGAGCAGTACTTC. Protein sequence: CASANRNTYEQYF.

The chain links TRBV7-3 to TRBJ2-7; D is possibly TRBD2 (6 bases). From germline, CDR1 is SGHTA and CDR2 FQGTGA. V dropped 3 bases and J dropped 5 bases, with 14 bases sitting between them. The CDR3 has 14 amino acids. Written as DNA, the CDR3 is TGTGCCAGCAGCTTTACGGCGGGAAGGCACGAGCAGTACTTC. Residues: CASSFTAGRHEQYF.

The chain uses TRBV29-1 and TRBJ2-3; 10 nucleotides align to TRBD2. This CDR3 is built from 15 residues. J lost 2 bases, V lost 7 bases, and 9 bases had no gene match. Germline V gene sequence: CDR1 SQVTM, CDR2 ANQGSEA. The CDR3 spells CSADTSGAFTDTQYF. DNA for the CDR3: TGCAGCGCAGACACTAGCGGGGCTTTCACAGATACGCAGTATTTT.

This chain links TRBV30 with TRBJ2-1, with no clear D. The CDR3 is made up of 15 amino acids. CDR1 and CDR2 (germline): GTSNPN, SVGIG (reference sequence). The V gene lost 5 bases and the J gene lost 9 bases, with 23 bases spanning the gap. This chain's CDR3 is CAWARAGTNVGEQFF. In DNA form, the CDR3 reads TGTGCCTGGGCTAGGGCCGGCACCAACGTCGGTGAGCAGTTCTTC.

This chain joins TRBV7-6 and TRBJ1-1; D remains ambiguous. The CDR3 has 14 amino acids. The germline CDR1 and CDR2 sequences are SGHVS and FNYEAQ. The V and J ends lost 3 bases and 1 base respectively, with 9 bases between them. In DNA form, the CDR3 reads TGTGCCAGCAGCTTGTCTCCAGAGAACACTGAAGCTTTCTTT. Translation: CASSLSPENTEAFF.

This clone was found once. The J gene is TRBJ2-1, the V gene TRBV18, with no clear D. The CDR3 runs to 13 residues. Trimming shortened V by 6 bases and J by 5 bases, and 11 bases separated the two germline ends. In germline, CDR1 is KGHSH, CDR2 LQKENI. The DNA of the CDR3 is TGTGCCAGCTCCCTGAACTCAGACAATGAGCAGTTCTTC. Translation: CASSLNSDNEQFF.

The V and J genes are TRBV6-1 and TRBJ2-7; 7 nucleotides match TRBD2. V was clipped by 7 bases and J by 9 bases; unmatched bases: 12. The CDR3 loop spans 13 amino acids. The germline CDR1 and CDR2 sequences are MNHNS and SASEGT. The CDR3 is CASNGGRAGAQYF. For the CDR3, the DNA is TGTGCCAGCAACGGTGGGAGGGCGGGAGCGCAGTACTTC.

The chain uses TRBV5-1 and TRBJ2-5, with D possibly being TRBD1 (5 bases). There are 17 residues in the CDR3. The germline V gene encodes CDR1 SGHRS and CDR2 YFSETQ. Between the trimmed V and J ends, which lost 1 base and 3 bases, there was a span of 19 bases. This CDR3 reads CASSLKFLGQGEETQYF. The CDR3 DNA reads TGCGCCAGCAGCTTGAAGTTCCTTGGACAAGGAGAAGAGACCCAGTACTTC. Full variable domain (rest looked up from reference TRBV5-1 and TRBJ2-5): KAGVTQTPRYLIKTRGQQVTLSCSPISGHRSVSWYQQTPGQGLQFLFEYFSETQRNKGNFPGRFSGRQFSNSRSEMNVSTLELGDSALYLCASSLKFLGQGEETQYFGPGTRLLVL.

The V gene is TRBV7-3, the J gene TRBJ2-7; 12 bases agree with TRBD2. The CDR3 runs 15 residues. V lost 3 bases and J lost 5; bases outside the gene matches: 5. Per germline, CDR1 SGHTA and CDR2 FQGTGA. DNA of the CDR3: TGTGCCAGCAGCTTGTGGGCTAGCGGGAGGGACGAGCAGTACTTC. This codes for CASSLWASGRDEQYF.

This clone was seen only a few times. V and J are TRBV7-8 and TRBJ2-5; D is unresolved. V was cut by 2 bases and J by 1 base, with 11 bases left in between. Germline CDR1 is SGHVS and CDR2 is FQNEAQ. There are 15 residues in the CDR3. This CDR3 reads CASSLNIVLQETQYF. The CDR3 DNA reads as TGTGCCAGCAGCTTAAACATTGTCCTCCAAGAGACCCAGTACTTC.

This clone has only one observation. The DNA of the CDR3 is TGTGCCAGCAGCAACGGGAAGGGGCGGCTGAACACTGAAGCTTTCTTT. It is translated as CASSNGKGRLNTEAFF. This chain links TRBV5-4 with TRBJ1-1, with D possibly matching TRBD1 (5 bases). CDR1 SGHNT and CDR2 YYREEE come from the germline V gene (reference sequence). V shed 4 bases and J shed 0 bases, with 16 bases lying between them. CDR3 size: 16 residues.

The V call is TRBV11-2, the J call TRBJ2-7; D is undetermined. Germline lookup yields CDR1 SGHAT and CDR2 FQNNGV. The V end lost 6 bases, the J end lost 3 bases, and 15 bases lay between the germline ends. There are 14 residues in the CDR3. Here the CDR3 DNA reads TGTGCCAGCAGTAGGGTGGCGGTGGGCTACGAGCAGTACTTC. Encoded protein: CASSRVAVGYEQYF.

The rearrangement uses TRBV15 and TRBJ2-3; weak D call: TRBD2 (7 bases). The CDR3 spans 17 residues. CDR1 and CDR2 from the germline V gene are LNHNV and YYDKDF (reference sequence). V was trimmed by 0 bases and J by 5 bases, leaving 18 bases between them. The CDR3 reads CATSRDPRGGLIDTQYF. The CDR3 bases are TGTGCCACCAGCAGAGATCCGAGGGGGGGCCTTATAGATACGCAGTATTTT.

The V call is TRBV11-2, the J call TRBJ2-1; D uncertain. This CDR3 spans 15 amino acids. Trimming removed 5 bases at V and 5 bases at J, with 16 bases between. In germline, CDR1 is SGHAT, CDR2 FQNNGV. CDR3 DNA sequence: TGTGCCAGCAGCGTCCGACTTCCCCCCGACAATGAGCAGTTCTTC. Translated: CASSVRLPPDNEQFF. Full variable domain (remainder filled in from reference TRBV11-2 and TRBJ2-1): EAGVAQSPRYKIIEKRQSVAFWCNPISGHATLYWYQQILGQGPKLLIQFQNNGVVDDSQLPKDRFSAERLKGVDSTLKIQPAKLEDSAVYLCASSVRLPPDNEQFFGPGTRLTVL.

This chain uses TRBV15 with TRBJ1-2; weak D call: TRBD1 (5 bases). Looked up from germline, CDR1 is LNHNV and CDR2 is YYDKDF (reference sequence). The length of the CDR3 is 15 residues. V lost 0 bases and J lost 4, with 12 bases in between. The CDR3 loop reads CATSRERGKGYGYTF. The CDR3 nucleotides are TGTGCCACCAGCAGAGAAAGGGGCAAGGGCTATGGCTACACCTTC.

This clone has a single count. The genes are TRBV5-1 and TRBJ2-3; 7 positions match TRBD2. The CDR3 loop spans 17 amino acids. Losses at the gene ends were 6 bases for V and 0 bases for J; bases not matched to a gene: 13. The germline CDR1 and CDR2 sequences are SGHRS and YFSETQ. This chain's CDR3 is CASKLGTLGGSTDTQYF. In nucleotides, the CDR3 is TGCGCCAGCAAATTGGGGACTCTCGGGGGGAGCACAGATACGCAGTATTTT.

This chain uses TRBV19 with TRBJ1-5; TRBD1 might be the D (6 bases). The CDR3 loop spans 14 amino acids. Trimming removed 3 bases at V and 6 bases at J, with 12 bases between. Germline V gene data show CDR1 as LNHDA and CDR2 as SQIVND (reference sequence). The CDR3 sequence is CASSITGNSQPQHF. The CDR3 DNA follows: TGTGCCAGTAGTATTACAGGGAACAGTCAGCCCCAGCATTTT. Full variable domain (missing parts from reference TRBV19 and TRBJ1-5): DGGITQSPKYLFRKEGQNVTLSCEQNLNHDAMYWYRQDPGQGLRLIYYSQIVNDFQKGDIAEGYSVSREKKESFPLTVTSAQKNPTAFYLCASSITGNSQPQHFGDGTRLSIL.

The V gene is TRBV28, the J gene TRBJ2-2, with unresolved D. CDR1 and CDR2 (germline): MDHEN, SYDVKM. The CDR3 is 17 residues long. Deletions cut 5 bases from V and 0 bases from J, with 16 bases between. CDR3 sequence: CASSPADLRPNTGELFF. For the CDR3, the DNA is TGTGCCAGCAGTCCGGCGGACCTCCGGCCGAACACCGGGGAGCTGTTTTTT.